Listed below are T cell receptor beta chains from one sample, sequenced in a study of blood T cells in healthy people across ages. Using its own MiXCR run on the 5' RACE reads, TCRdb lists one record per CDR3 protein. Of 1.4 million to 1.5 million distinct CDR3 sequences listed, approximately 40% are singletons. The sample consisted of blood. These receptors were taken from a woman under 30 in good health. The conserved cysteine and the conserved F or W are not part of the CDR3 here. Each record gives: CDR3 length, J gene, clone size, V gene, CDR3 protein. Clone sizes are given selectively: once, few, many, or a class where the clone is expanded.

11 | TRBJ2-7 | - | TRBV6-2/TRBV6-3 | ASSYGDPYEQY
14 | TRBJ2-1 | - | TRBV5-5 | ASSARPGQGGNEQF
13 | TRBJ1-4 | - | TRBV6-5 | ASSPARATNEKLF
14 | TRBJ2-5 | - | TRBV5-1 | ASRLKGSPERETQY
18 | TRBJ1-2 | - | TRBV11-2 | ASSPDRGSGAISPNYGYT
10 | TRBJ1-1 | - | TRBV12-3/TRBV12-4 | ASSERPSEAF
15 | TRBJ2-1 | - | TRBV5-1 | ASSISGTGGGGSEQF
14 | - | - | TRBV6-1 | ASSEHLAGAGYEQY
13 | TRBJ2-7 | - | TRBV15 | ATSRDLAGVGEQY
10 | TRBJ2-5 | many | TRBV3-1 | ASSQDSETQY
11 | TRBJ1-1 | few | TRBV15 | ATSRRENTEAF
12 | - | - | TRBV12-3/TRBV12-4 | ASSTTGTQGEQY
10 | TRBJ2-1 | - | TRBV20-1 | SAPQGWETQF
9 | TRBJ2-5 | - | TRBV6-5 | ASSSKALEY
9 | TRBJ2-7 | few | TRBV27 | ATHGGSEQY
14 | TRBJ2-4 | - | TRBV7-2 | ASSLENRGWENIQY
11 | TRBJ2-1 | few | TRBV20-1 | SADRDPNNEQF
13 | - | few | TRBV3-1 | ASSQPGQGFYEQY
13 | TRBJ1-2 | - | TRBV25-1 | ASSGGDDRGYGYT
13 | - | - | TRBV5-5 | ASSLSAGTVGEQY
15 | TRBJ2-5 | once | TRBV6-1 | ASSEPRLGGGGETQY
14 | TRBJ1-4 | - | TRBV7-9 | ASSPGTLPTNEKLF
20 | TRBJ1-6 | - | TRBV27 | ASSLRAIQGTPLSSYNSPLH
13 | TRBJ2-7 | few | TRBV20-1 | SAAAGGVWSYEQY
14 | TRBJ1-4 | - | TRBV6-6 | ASSYSSGGVNEKLF
12 | TRBJ1-5 | - | TRBV3-1 | ASSQAGLNQPQH
16 | - | few | TRBV5-6 | ASQWRAGLSLAYNEQY